Sequencing of this TCR beta chain was carried out in a study of cytomegalovirus exposure and HLA in healthy donors. The study's findings and limits: Prediction of most subjects' HLA-A and HLA-B alleles by TCR beta sequences was reportedly accurate.

Remarks on this clone: Its target is not known.

It was with 60 Vbeta and 13 Jbeta primers that the PCR ran. Under the authors' procedure: As a later analysis found, there were around 86 million unique TCR beta chains, of which roughly 11 million were shared. Clones were sequenced by immunoSEQ multiplex PCR, and TCRdb holds only the in-frame ones, with some missing. That table gives V, J and clone size, and the DNA gave D and trimming. The table shows tens of thousands of clones, with 74% occurring only once. Germline CDR1 reads SGHAT; CDR2 reads FQDESV (reference sequence). The CDR3 runs to 14 residues. Trimming removed 1 base from V and 8 bases from J; junction bases left unmatched: 5.

Material for sequencing was PBMCs. The chain joins TRBV11-1 to TRBJ2-1, with TRBD2 matching over 7 bases. This TCR was recovered from a man aged 30 to 45 in good health and CMV-seronegative. CDR3 protein: CASSLDSGTDEQFF. The CDR3 DNA sequence: TGTGCCAGCAGCTTAGACAGCGGGACGGATGAGCAGTTCTTC. The complete variable domain, with remaining parts taken from reference TRBV11-1 and TRBJ2-1, reads EAEVAQSPRYKITEKSQAVAFWCDPISGHATLYWYRQILGQGPELLVQFQDESVVDDSQLPKDRFSAERLKGVDSTLKIQPAELGDSAMYLCASSLDSGTDEQFFGPGTRLTVL.